These 3 T cell receptor beta chains were sequenced from one sample in a study of PD-1 blockade in classical Hodgkin lymphoma. TCRdb's copy holds only in-frame clones and misses some; the assay was immunoSEQ multiplex PCR. The table includes approximately 100,000 clones, around 89% detected once. Every patient experienced relapse after autologous stem cell transplantation, and brentuximab vedotin exposure varied. Sample: peripheral blood mononuclear cells (PBMCs), taken before the second cycle of nivolumab. All receptors derive from a human donor with classical Hodgkin lymphoma.

V is TRBV6-1 and J is TRBJ1-5, with D unclear. Trimming removed 2 bases at V and 0 bases at J, with 8 bases between. The CDR3 is made up of 15 amino acids. Per the germline V gene, CDR1 is MNHNS and CDR2 is SASEGT. The CDR3 sequence is CASSEYVYSNQPQHF. CDR3 DNA sequence: TGTGCCAGCAGTGAATATGTCTATAGCAATCAGCCCCAGCATTTT.

V and J are TRBV5-5 and TRBJ1-5, with 7 bases fitting TRBD1. V lost 3 bases and J lost 0; bases outside the gene matches: 3. The CDR3 is made up of 15 amino acids. Germline V gives CDR1 SGHKS, CDR2 YYEKEE (reference sequence). CDR3 residues: CASSSGTASNQPQHF. For the CDR3, the DNA is TGTGCCAGCAGCTCCGGGACAGCTAGCAATCAGCCCCAGCATTTT.

The CDR3 protein is CASSQGGDWGLGEKLFF. DNA for the CDR3: TGCGCCAGCAGCCAAGGGGGGGATTGGGGGCTAGGAGAAAAACTGTTTTTT. The chain carries TRBV4-1 and TRBJ1-4, with TRBD1 as a possible D gene (6 bases). The CDR3 covers 17 residues. V lost 1 base and J 8 bases, leaving 20 bases between the germline ends. From germline, CDR1 is MGHRA and CDR2 YSYEKL.